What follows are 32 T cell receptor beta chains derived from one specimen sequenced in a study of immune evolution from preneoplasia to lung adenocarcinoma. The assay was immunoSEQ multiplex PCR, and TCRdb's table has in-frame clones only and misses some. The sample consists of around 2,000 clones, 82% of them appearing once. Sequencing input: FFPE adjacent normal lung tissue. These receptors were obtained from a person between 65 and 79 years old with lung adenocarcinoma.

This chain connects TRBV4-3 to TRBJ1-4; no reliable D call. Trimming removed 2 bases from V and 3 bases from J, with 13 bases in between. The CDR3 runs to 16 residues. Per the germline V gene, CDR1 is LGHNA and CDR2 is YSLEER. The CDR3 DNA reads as TGCGCCAGCAGCCAACCCAACTACCCGGCTAATGAAAAACTGTTTTTT. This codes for CASSQPNYPANEKLFF.

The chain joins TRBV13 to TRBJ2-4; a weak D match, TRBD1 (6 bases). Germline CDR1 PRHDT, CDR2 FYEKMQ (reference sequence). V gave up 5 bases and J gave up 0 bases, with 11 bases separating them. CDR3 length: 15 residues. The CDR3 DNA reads TGTGCCAGCAGCGGACAGACTCTAGCCAAAAACATTCAGTACTTC. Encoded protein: CASSGQTLAKNIQYF.

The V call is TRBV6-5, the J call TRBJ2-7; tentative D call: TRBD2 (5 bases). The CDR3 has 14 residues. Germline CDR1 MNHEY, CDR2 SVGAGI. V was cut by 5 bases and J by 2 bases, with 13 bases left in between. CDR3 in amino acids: CASSHPSRPYEQYF. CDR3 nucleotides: TGTGCCAGCAGTCATCCTAGCAGGCCCTACGAGCAGTACTTC.

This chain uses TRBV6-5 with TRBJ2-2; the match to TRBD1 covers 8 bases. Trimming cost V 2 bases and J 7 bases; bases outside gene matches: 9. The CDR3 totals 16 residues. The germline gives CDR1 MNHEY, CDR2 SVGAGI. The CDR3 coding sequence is TGTGCCAGCAGTTACACGACAGGGGCGGAGGGCGGGGAGCTGTTTTTT. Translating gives CASSYTTGAEGGELFF.

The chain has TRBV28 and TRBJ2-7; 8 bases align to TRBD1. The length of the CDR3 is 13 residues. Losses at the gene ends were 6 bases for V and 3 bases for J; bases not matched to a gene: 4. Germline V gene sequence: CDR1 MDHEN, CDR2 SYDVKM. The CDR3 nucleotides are TGTGCCAGCAGGGGGACAGGACGCTACGAGCAGTACTTC. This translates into CASRGTGRYEQYF.

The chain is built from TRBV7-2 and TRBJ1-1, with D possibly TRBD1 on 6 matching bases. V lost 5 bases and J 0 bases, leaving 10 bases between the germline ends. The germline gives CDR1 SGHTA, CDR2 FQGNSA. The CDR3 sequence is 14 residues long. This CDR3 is CASSTGHLNTEAFF. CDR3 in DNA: TGTGCCAGCAGCACGGGACACCTGAACACTGAAGCTTTCTTT.

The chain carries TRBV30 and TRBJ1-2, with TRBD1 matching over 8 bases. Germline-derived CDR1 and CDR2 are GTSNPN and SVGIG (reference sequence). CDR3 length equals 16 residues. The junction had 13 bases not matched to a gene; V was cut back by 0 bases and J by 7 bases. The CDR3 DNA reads TGTGCCTGGAGTGTATACGGACAGGGCCTAGTGGCTGGCTACACCTTC. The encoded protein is CAWSVYGQGLVAGYTF.

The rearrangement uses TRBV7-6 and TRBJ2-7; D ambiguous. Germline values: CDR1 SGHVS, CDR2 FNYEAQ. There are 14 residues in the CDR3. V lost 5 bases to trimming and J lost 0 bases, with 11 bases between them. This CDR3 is CASSPQWTSYEQYF. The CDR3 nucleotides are TGTGCCAGCAGCCCACAGTGGACCTCCTACGAGCAGTACTTC.

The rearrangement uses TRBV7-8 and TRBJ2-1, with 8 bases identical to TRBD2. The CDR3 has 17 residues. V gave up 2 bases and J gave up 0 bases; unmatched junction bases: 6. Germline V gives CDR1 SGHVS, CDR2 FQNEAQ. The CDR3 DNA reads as TGTGCCAGCAGCTTATCGGGTAGCGGGAACTCCTACAATGAGCAGTTCTTC. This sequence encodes CASSLSGSGNSYNEQFF.

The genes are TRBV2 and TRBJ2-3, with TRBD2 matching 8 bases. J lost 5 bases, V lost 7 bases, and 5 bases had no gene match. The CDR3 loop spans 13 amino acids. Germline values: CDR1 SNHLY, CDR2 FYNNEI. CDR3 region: CASKREGLDTQYF. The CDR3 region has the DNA TGTGCCAGCAAACGGGAGGGCCTAGATACGCAGTATTTT.

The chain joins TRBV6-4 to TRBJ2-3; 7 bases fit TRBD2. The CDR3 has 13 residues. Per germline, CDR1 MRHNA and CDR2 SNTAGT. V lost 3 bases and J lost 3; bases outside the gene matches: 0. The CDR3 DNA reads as TGTGCCAGCAGTGAGCGGGAGACAGATACGCAGTATTTT. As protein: CASSERETDTQYF.

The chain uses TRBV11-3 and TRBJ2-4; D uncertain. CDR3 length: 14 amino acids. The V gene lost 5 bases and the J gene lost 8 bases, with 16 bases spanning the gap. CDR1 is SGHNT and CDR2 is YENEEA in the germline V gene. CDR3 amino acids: CASSPVAAGDIQYF. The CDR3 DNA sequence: TGTGCCAGCAGCCCTGTTGCTGCTGGGGACATTCAGTACTTC.

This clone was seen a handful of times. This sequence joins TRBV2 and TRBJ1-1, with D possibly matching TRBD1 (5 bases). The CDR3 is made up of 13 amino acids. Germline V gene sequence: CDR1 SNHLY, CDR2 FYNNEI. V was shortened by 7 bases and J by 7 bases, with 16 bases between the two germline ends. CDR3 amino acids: CASILEGLVEAFF. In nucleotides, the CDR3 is TGTGCCAGCATACTCGAGGGGTTAGTTGAAGCTTTCTTT.

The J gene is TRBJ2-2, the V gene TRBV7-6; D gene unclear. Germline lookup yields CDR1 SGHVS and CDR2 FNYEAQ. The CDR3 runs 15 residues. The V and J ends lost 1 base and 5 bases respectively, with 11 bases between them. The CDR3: CASSLETLITGELFF. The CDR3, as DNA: TGTGCCAGCAGCTTAGAGACCCTAATTACCGGGGAGCTGTTTTTT.

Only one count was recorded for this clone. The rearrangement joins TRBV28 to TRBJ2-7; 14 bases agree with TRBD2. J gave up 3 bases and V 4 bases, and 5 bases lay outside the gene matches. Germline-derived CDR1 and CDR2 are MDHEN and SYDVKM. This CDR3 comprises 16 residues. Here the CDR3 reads CASSSAGTSGSYEQYF. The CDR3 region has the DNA TGTGCCAGCAGTTCCGCCGGGACTAGCGGGAGCTACGAGCAGTACTTC. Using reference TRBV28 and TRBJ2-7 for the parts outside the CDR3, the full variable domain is DVKVTQSSRYLVKRTGEKVFLECVQDMDHENMFWYRQDPGLGLRLIYFSYDVKMKEKGDIPEGYSVSREKKERFSLILESASTNQTSMYLCASSSAGTSGSYEQYFGPGTRLTVT.

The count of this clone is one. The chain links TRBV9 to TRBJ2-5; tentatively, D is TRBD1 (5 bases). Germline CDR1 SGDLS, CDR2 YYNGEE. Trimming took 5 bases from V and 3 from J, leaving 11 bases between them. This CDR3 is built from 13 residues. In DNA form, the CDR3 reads TGTGCCAGCAGTTCTCAGGGTGAAGAGACCCAGTACTTC. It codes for CASSSQGEETQYF.

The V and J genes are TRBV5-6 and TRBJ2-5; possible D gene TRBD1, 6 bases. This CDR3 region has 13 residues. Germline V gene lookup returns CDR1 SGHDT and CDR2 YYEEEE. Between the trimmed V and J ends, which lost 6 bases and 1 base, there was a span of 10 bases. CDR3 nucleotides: TGTGCCAGCACTCGGACAGCCCAAGAGACCCAGTACTTC. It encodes CASTRTAQETQYF.

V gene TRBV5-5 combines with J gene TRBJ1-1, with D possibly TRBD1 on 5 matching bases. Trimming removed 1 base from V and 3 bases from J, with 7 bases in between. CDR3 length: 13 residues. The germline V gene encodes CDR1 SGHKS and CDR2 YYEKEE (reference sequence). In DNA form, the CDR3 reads TGTGCCAGCAGCTTGTGGGGGGACACTGAAGCTTTCTTT. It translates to CASSLWGDTEAFF.

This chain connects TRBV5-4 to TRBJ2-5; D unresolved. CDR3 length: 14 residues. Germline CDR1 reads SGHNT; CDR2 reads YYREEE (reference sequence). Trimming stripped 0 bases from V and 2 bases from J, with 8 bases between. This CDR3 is CASSLVAAQETQYF. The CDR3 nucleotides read TGTGCCAGCAGCTTGGTGGCAGCTCAAGAGACCCAGTACTTC.

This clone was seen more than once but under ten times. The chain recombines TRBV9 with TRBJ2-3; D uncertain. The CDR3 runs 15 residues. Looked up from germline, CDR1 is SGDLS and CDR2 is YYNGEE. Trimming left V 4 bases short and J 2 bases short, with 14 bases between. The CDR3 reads CASSPTDGLTDTQYF. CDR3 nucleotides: TGTGCCAGCAGCCCGACCGACGGTCTCACAGATACGCAGTATTTT.

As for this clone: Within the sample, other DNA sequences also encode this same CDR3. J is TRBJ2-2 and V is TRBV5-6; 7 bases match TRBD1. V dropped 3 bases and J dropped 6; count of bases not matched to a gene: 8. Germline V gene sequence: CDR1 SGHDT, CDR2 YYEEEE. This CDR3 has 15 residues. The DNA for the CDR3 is TGTGCCAGCAGCTGGGGGCAGGGGGTCGCCGGGGAGCTGTTTTTT. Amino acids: CASSWGQGVAGELFF. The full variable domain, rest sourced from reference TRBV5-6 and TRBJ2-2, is DAGVTQSPTHLIKTRGQQVTLRCSPKSGHDTVSWYQQALGQGPQFIFQYYEEEERQRGNFPDRFSGHQFPNYSSELNVNALLLGDSALYLCASSWGQGVAGELFFGEGSRLTVL.

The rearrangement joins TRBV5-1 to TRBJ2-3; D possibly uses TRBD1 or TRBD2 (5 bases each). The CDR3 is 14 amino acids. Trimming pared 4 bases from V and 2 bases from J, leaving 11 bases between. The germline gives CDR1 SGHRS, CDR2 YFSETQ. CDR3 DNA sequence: TGCGCCAGCAGCCGTGGGGACCCCACAGATACGCAGTATTTT. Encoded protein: CASSRGDPTDTQYF.

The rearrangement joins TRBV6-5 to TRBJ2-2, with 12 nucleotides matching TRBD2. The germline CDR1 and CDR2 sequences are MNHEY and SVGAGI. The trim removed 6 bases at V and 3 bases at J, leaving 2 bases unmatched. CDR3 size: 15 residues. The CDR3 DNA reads TGTGCCAGCAGCCGACTAGCGGGAGACACCGGGGAGCTGTTTTTT. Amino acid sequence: CASSRLAGDTGELFF.

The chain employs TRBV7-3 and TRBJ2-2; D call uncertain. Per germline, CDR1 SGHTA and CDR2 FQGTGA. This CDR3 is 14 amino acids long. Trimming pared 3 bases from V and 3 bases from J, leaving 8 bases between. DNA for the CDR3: TGTGCCAGCAGCTTCAACCGAGACACCGGGGAGCTGTTTTTT. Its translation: CASSFNRDTGELFF. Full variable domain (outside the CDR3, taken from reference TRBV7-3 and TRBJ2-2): GAGVSQTPSNKVTEKGKYVELRCDPISGHTALYWYRQSLGQGPEFLIYFQGTGAADDSGLPNDRFFAVRPEGSVSTLKIQRTERGDSAVYLCASSFNRDTGELFFGEGSRLTVL.

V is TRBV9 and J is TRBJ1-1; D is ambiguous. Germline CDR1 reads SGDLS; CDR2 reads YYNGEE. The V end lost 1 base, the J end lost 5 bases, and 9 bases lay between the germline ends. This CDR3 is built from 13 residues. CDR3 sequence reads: CASSVTTRTEAFF. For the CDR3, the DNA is TGTGCCAGCAGCGTAACAACGCGGACTGAAGCTTTCTTT.

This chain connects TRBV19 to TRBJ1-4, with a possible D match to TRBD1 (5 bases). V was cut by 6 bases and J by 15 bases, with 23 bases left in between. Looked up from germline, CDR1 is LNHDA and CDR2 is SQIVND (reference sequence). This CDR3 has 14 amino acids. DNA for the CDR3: TGTGCCAGTAGCCTACAGGATCCCGATCCCGAGGTGTTTTTT. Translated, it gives CASSLQDPDPEVFF. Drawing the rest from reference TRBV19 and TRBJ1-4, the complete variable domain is DGGITQSPKYLFRKEGQNVTLSCEQNLNHDAMYWYRQDPGQGLRLIYYSQIVNDFQKGDIAEGYSVSREKKESFPLTVTSAQKNPTAFYLCASSLQDPDPEVFFGSGTQLSVL.

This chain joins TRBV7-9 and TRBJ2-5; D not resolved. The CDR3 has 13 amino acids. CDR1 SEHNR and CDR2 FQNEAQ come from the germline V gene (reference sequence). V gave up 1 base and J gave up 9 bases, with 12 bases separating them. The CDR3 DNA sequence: TGTGCCAGCAGCTTAGGTCTCCGCCTGGCCCAGTACTTC. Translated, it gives CASSLGLRLAQYF. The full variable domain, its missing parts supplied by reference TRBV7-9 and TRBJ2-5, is DTGVSQNPRHKITKRGQNVTFRCDPISEHNRLYWYRQTLGQGPEFLTYFQNEAQLEKSRLLSDRFSAERPKGSFSTLEIQRTEQGDSAMYLCASSLGLRLAQYFGPGTRLLVL.

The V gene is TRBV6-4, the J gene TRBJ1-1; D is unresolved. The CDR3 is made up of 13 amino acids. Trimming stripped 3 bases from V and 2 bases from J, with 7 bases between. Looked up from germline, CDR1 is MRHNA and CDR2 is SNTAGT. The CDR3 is CASSEIPNTEAFF. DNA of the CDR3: TGTGCCAGCAGTGAAATACCTAACACTGAAGCTTTCTTT.

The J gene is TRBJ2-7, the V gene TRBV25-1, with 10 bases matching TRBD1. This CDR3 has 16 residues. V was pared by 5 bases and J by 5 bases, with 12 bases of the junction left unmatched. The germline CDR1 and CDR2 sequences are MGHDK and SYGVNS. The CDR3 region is CASSTYSGTGADEQYF. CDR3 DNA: TGTGCCAGCAGTACTTATTCCGGGACAGGGGCCGACGAGCAGTACTTC.

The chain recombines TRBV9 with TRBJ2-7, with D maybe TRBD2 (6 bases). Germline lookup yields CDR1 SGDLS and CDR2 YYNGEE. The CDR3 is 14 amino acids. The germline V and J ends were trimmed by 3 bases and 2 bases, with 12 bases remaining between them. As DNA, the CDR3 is TGTGCCAGCAGCGCGGGAGTGGGGACCTACGAGCAGTACTTC. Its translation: CASSAGVGTYEQYF. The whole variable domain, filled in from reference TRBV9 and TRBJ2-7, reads DSGVTQTPKHLITATGQRVTLRCSPRSGDLSVYWYQQSLDQGLQFLIQYYNGEERAKGNILERFSAQQFPDLHSELNLSSLELGDSALYFCASSAGVGTYEQYFGPGTRLTVT.

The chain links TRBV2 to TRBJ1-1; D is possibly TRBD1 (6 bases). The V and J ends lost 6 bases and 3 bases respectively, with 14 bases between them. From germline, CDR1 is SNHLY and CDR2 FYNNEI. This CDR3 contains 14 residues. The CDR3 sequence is CASSFQGMYTEAFF. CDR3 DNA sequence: TGTGCCAGCAGCTTCCAGGGGATGTACACTGAAGCTTTCTTT.

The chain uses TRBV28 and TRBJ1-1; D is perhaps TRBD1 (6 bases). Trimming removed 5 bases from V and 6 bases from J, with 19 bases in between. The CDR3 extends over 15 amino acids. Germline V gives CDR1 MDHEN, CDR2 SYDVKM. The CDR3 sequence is CASSPESYRAPEAFF. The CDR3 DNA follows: TGTGCCAGCAGTCCCGAGTCGTACAGGGCCCCTGAAGCTTTCTTT.